This TCR beta chain was captured in a study of cytomegalovirus exposure and HLA in healthy donors. Across the whole study: The 120 or so validation repertoires used the same platform as the 550 to 700 first-cohort repertoires (as reported by a later analysis).

Libraries were prepared by immunoSEQ multiplex PCR; TCRdb keeps only in-frame clonotypes and omits some of them. The table shows about 160,000 clones, with 95% to 97% occurring only once. Per the germline V gene, CDR1 is MNHNS and CDR2 is SASEGT. The CDR3 runs to 17 residues. The V end was cut by 1 base, the J end by 3 bases, with 19 bases between. General observations from the study: The study flagged about 160 TCR beta chains as cytomegalovirus-associated. According to a subsequent analysis, TCR clusters from the first cohort were inclined to appear together in the roughly 120 validation repertoires.

To note about this clone: Its antigen is currently unknown.

The rearrangement uses TRBV6-1 and TRBJ2-7; tentative D call: TRBD1 (5 bases). The specimen was PBMCs. The clonotype originates from a woman younger than 35 in good health and CMV-seronegative. The CDR3 loop reads CASSEVYGQGGVYEQYF. The CDR3 region has the DNA TGTGCCAGCAGTGAAGTATATGGGCAGGGTGGCGTCTACGAGCAGTACTTC.